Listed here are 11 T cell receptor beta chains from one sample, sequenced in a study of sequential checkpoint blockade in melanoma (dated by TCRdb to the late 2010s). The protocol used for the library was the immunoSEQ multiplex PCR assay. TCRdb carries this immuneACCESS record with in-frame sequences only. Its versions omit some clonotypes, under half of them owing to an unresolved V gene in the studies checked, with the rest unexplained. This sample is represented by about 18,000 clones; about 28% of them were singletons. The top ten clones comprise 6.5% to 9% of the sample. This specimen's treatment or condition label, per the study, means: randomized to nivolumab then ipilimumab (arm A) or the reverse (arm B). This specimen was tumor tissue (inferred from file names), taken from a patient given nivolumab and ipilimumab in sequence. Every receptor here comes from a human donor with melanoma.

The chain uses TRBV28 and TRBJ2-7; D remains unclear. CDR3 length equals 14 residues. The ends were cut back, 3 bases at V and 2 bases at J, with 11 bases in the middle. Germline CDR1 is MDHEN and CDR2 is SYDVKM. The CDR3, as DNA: TGTGCCAGCAGTTTGTTGGGAACAGCCTACGAGCAGTACTTC. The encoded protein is CASSLLGTAYEQYF.

CDR3: CASSSLRGQPYEQYF. The CDR3 coding sequence is TGTGCCAGCAGCTCGCTGCGGGGACAACCCTACGAGCAGTACTTC. The chain joins TRBV7-6 to TRBJ2-7; either TRBD1 or TRBD2 may supply D (6 bases each). This CDR3 spans 15 amino acids. Germline V gives CDR1 SGHVS, CDR2 FNYEAQ. V lost 4 bases, J lost 2 bases, and 15 bases lay in between.

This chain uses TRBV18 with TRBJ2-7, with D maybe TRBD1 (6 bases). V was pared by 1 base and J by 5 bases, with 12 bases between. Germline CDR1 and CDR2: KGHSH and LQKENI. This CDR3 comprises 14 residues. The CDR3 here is CASSPLGAVDEQYF. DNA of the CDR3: TGTGCCAGCTCACCACTGGGGGCGGTCGACGAGCAGTACTTC.

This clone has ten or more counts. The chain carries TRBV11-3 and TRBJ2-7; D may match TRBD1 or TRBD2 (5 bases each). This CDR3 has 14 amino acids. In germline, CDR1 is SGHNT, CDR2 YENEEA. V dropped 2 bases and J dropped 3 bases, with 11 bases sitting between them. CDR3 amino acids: CASSLRGDVYEQYF. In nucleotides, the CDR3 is TGTGCCAGCAGCTTAAGAGGGGACGTCTACGAGCAGTACTTC.

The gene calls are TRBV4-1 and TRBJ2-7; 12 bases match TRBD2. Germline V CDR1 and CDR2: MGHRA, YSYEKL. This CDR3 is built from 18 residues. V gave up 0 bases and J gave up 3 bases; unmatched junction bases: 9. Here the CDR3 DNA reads TGCGCCAGCAGCCAAGATTTGGGTACTAGCGGGGGGAGCTACGAGCAGTACTTC. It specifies CASSQDLGTSGGSYEQYF.

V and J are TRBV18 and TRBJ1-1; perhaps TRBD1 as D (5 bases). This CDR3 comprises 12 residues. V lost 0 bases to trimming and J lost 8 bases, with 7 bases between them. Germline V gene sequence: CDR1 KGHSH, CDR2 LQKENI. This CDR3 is CASSPPGQEAFF. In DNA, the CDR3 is TGTGCCAGCTCACCACCGGGGCAAGAAGCTTTCTTT.

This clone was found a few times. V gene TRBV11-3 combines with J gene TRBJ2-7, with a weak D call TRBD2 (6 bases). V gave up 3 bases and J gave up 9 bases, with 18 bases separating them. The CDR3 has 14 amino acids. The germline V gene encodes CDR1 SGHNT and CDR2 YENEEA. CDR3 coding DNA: TGTGCCAGCAGCTTGGTGGAGATAGCGGCCGTGCAGTACTTC. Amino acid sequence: CASSLVEIAAVQYF.

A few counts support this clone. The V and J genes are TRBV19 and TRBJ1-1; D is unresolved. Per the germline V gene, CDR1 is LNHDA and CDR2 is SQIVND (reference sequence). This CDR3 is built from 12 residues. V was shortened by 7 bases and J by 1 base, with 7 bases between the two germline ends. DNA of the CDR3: TGTGCCAGTATATCAGGGAACACTGAAGCTTTCTTT. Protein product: CASISGNTEAFF.

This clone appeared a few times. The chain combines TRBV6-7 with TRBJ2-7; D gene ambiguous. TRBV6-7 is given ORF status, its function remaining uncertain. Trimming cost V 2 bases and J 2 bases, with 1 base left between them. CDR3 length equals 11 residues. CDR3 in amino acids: CASSYPYEQYF. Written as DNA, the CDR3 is TGTGCCAGCAGTTACCCCTACGAGCAGTACTTC.

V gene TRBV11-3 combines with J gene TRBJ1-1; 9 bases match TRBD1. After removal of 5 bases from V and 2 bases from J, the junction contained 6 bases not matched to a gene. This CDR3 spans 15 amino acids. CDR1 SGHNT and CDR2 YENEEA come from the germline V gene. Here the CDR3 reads CASSIRDRANTEAFF. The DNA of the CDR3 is TGTGCCAGCAGCATTCGGGACAGGGCCAACACTGAAGCTTTCTTT.

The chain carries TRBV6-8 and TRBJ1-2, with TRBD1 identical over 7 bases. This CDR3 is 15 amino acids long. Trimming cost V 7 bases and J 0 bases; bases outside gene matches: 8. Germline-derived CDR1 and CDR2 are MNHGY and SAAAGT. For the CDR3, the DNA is TGTGCCAGCAAACGGACAGGAGATACTAACTATGGCTACACCTTC. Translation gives CASKRTGDTNYGYTF.